One and the same sample provided the 9 T cell receptor beta chains below, sequenced in a study of blood T cell repertoires in COVID-19. Some clones are missing from TCRdb's copy, which holds only in-frame ones; the method was immunoSEQ multiplex PCR. The sample holds tens of thousands of clones, 75% to 80% seen once. The sequenced material came from peripheral blood. These receptors came from a woman between 65 and 79 years old with acute or convalescent COVID-19.

The genes are TRBV19 and TRBJ1-2; 9 positions match TRBD1. V was pared by 9 bases and J by 3 bases, with 8 bases of the junction left unmatched. Per germline, CDR1 LNHDA and CDR2 SQIVND (reference sequence). CDR3 size: 14 residues. In DNA, the CDR3 is TGTGCCAGCAGACAGGGGGGTTCCTACTATGGCTACACCTTC. Its protein is CASRQGGSYYGYTF.

This rearrangement joins TRBV19 to TRBJ2-5; weak D call: TRBD2 (6 bases). The length of the CDR3 is 16 residues. CDR1 is LNHDA and CDR2 is SQIVND in the germline V gene (reference sequence). Trimming removed 3 bases at V and 4 bases at J, with 18 bases between. This CDR3 is CASSIGGMGFGETQYF. As DNA, the CDR3 is TGTGCCAGTAGTATTGGGGGGATGGGGTTTGGAGAGACCCAGTACTTC.

The CDR3 DNA follows: TGTGCCAGCAGCGCTTTTGGGGGGACTAATGAAAAACTGTTTTTT. Protein sequence: CASSAFGGTNEKLFF. V gene TRBV7-9 combines with J gene TRBJ1-4; D perhaps matches TRBD1 (5 bases). Deletions cut 5 bases from V and 2 bases from J, with 12 bases between. This CDR3 is 15 amino acids long. CDR1 is SEHNR, CDR2 FQNEAQ, per germline (reference sequence).

This chain joins TRBV7-9 and TRBJ2-2; 10 bases line up with TRBD1. CDR3 size: 15 residues. Germline V gives CDR1 SEHNR, CDR2 FQNEAQ (reference sequence). V trimming: 6 bases; J trimming: 4 bases; junction bases outside the gene matches: 5. CDR3 sequence: CASSLGQGFTGELFF. The CDR3 nucleotides read TGTGCCAGCAGTCTGGGACAGGGGTTCACCGGGGAGCTGTTTTTT.

The rearrangement uses TRBV4-3 and TRBJ1-2; D is possibly TRBD1 (5 bases). This CDR3 comprises 17 residues. Germline-derived CDR1 and CDR2 are LGHNA and YSLEER. The V end lost 1 base, the J end lost 3 bases, and 18 bases lay between the germline ends. CDR3 in DNA: TGCGCCAGCAGCCAAGGGACAAAGCTGTACCGGGACTATGGCTACACCTTC. Its translation is CASSQGTKLYRDYGYTF.

This clone showed up just a few times. J is TRBJ2-3 and V is TRBV7-2; possibly TRBD2 for D (6 bases). With 6 bases removed from V and 0 bases from J, the gap between germline ends came to 19 bases. The CDR3 covers 17 residues. Germline CDR1 reads SGHTA; CDR2 reads FQGNSA. CDR3 in amino acids: CASRRPTRRVSTDTQYF. CDR3 DNA: TGTGCCAGCAGGAGGCCCACAAGGAGGGTGAGCACAGATACGCAGTATTTT.

The chain employs TRBV5-1 and TRBJ2-6; the D gene is possibly TRBD1 (6 bases). V was clipped by 0 bases and J by 1 base, with 11 bases between them. CDR1 is SGHRS and CDR2 is YFSETQ in the germline V gene. The CDR3 consists of 17 residues. Here the CDR3 reads CASSLEGVRSGANVLTF. The CDR3 DNA reads as TGCGCCAGCAGCTTGGAGGGGGTAAGGTCTGGGGCCAACGTCCTGACTTTC.

The V and J genes are TRBV6-5 and TRBJ2-1; D perhaps matches TRBD1 (6 bases). The CDR3 has 12 amino acids. Germline CDR1 and CDR2: MNHEY and SVGAGI. Trimming cost V 8 bases and J 5 bases, with 10 bases left between them. For the CDR3, the DNA is TGTGCCAGCGGCCACAGGGACAATGAGCAGTTCTTC. Its translation is CASGHRDNEQFF.

The CDR3 DNA is TGTGCCAGCAGCCCGAACGGGTATCCGTATGGCTACACCTTC. It encodes CASSPNGYPYGYTF. The chain is built from TRBV2 and TRBJ1-2; no clear D. The CDR3 sequence is 14 residues long. The germline gives CDR1 SNHLY, CDR2 FYNNEI. V gave up 6 bases and J gave up 5 bases, with 16 bases separating them.